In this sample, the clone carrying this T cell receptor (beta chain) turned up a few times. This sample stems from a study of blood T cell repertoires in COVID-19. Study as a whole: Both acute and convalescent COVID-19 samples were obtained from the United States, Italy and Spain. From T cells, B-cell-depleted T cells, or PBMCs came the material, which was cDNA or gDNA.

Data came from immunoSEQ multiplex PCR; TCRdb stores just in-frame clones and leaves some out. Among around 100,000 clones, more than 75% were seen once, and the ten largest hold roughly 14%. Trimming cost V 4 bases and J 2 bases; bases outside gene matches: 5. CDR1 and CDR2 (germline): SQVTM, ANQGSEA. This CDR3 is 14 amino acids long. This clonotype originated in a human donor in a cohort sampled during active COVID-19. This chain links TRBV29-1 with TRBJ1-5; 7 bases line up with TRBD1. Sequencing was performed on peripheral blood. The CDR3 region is CSVATGQGNQPQHF. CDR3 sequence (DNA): TGCAGCGTTGCTACCGGACAGGGCAATCAGCCCCAGCATTTT.